This note documents a single T cell receptor beta chain sequence. In germline, CDR1 is LNHDA, CDR2 SQIVND (reference sequence). Unmatched junction bases numbered 1, after V lost 1 base and J lost 2 bases. This CDR3 is built from 15 residues. The data are from a study of T cell changes during pregnancy in multiple sclerosis. The table came from immunoSEQ multiplex PCR; TCRdb's copy has only in-frame clones and leaves some out. The data contain about 100,000 clones, 92% of them singletons. Sequences were derived from peripheral blood, sampled after pregnancy. The receptor was derived from a female donor with multiple sclerosis, enrolled in a pregnancy study. The rearrangement joins TRBV19 to TRBJ1-2; 10 bases fit TRBD1. CDR3 sequence (DNA): TGTGCCAGTAGTATAGCGGGACAGGGGAACTATGGCTACACCTTC. Its translation: CASSIAGQGNYGYTF. The full variable domain, completed using reference TRBV19 and TRBJ1-2, is DGGITQSPKYLFRKEGQNVTLSCEQNLNHDAMYWYRQDPGQGLRLIYYSQIVNDFQKGDIAEGYSVSREKKESFPLTVTSAQKNPTAFYLCASSIAGQGNYGYTFGSGTRLTVV.